The 21 T cell receptor beta chains listed next were all sequenced from one sample in a study of STAT5B mutations in CD4+ large granular lymphocyte leukemia. Produced via immunoSEQ multiplex PCR; TCRdb's table is partial and in-frame only. This sample yields fewer than 45,000 clones, of which approximately 86% are seen a single time; about 2.5% belongs to the top ten. Sequencing was done on a sample of CD4+ T cells from blood buffy coats. The origin of the receptors is a human donor in good health.

V usage is TRBV2 and J usage is TRBJ1-5; maybe TRBD1 (5 bases). V lost 7 bases and J lost 3, with 7 bases in between. This CDR3 spans 12 amino acids. Per germline, CDR1 SNHLY and CDR2 FYNNEI. The CDR3 nucleotides are TGTGCCAGCACGGGACTCAATCAGCCCCAGCATTTT. Translated, it gives CASTGLNQPQHF.

The rearrangement links TRBV5-1 to TRBJ2-1; D ambiguous. V lost 0 bases, J lost 1 base, and 2 bases lay in between. The CDR3 is 13 amino acids. Per the germline V gene, CDR1 is SGHRS and CDR2 is YFSETQ. This CDR3 is CASSLESYNEQFF. In DNA, the CDR3 is TGCGCCAGCAGCTTGGAGTCCTACAATGAGCAGTTCTTC. The whole variable domain, filled in from reference TRBV5-1 and TRBJ2-1, reads KAGVTQTPRYLIKTRGQQVTLSCSPISGHRSVSWYQQTPGQGLQFLFEYFSETQRNKGNFPGRFSGRQFSNSRSEMNVSTLELGDSALYLCASSLESYNEQFFGPGTRLTVL.

The chain uses TRBV2 and TRBJ1-4; D gene unclear. The V gene lost 4 bases and the J gene lost 8 bases, with 11 bases spanning the gap. Germline V gene sequence: CDR1 SNHLY, CDR2 FYNNEI. This CDR3 is built from 13 residues. The CDR3, as DNA: TGTGCCAGCAGTGGATCACCCTGGGAAAAACTGTTTTTT. This encodes CASSGSPWEKLFF.

The chain joins TRBV29-1 to TRBJ2-5, with D perhaps TRBD1 or TRBD2 (6 bases each). The V end lost 3 bases, the J end lost 6 bases, and 14 bases lay between the germline ends. CDR1 and CDR2 (germline): SQVTM, ANQGSEA. The CDR3 length is 13 residues. In DNA form, the CDR3 reads TGCAGCGTTGACCTGGGGGGCGAGAAGACCCAGTACTTC. The encoded protein is CSVDLGGEKTQYF.

The rearrangement links TRBV2 to TRBJ2-3, with D hard to call. The CDR3 totals 13 residues. From germline, CDR1 is SNHLY and CDR2 FYNNEI. V was cut by 6 bases and J by 0 bases, with 7 bases left in between. CDR3 coding DNA: TGTGCCAGCAGGTCAGCTAGCACAGATACGCAGTATTTT. Translated: CASRSASTDTQYF.

The V call is TRBV19, the J call TRBJ2-3, with 10 bases that match TRBD1. CDR3 length equals 15 residues. CDR1 is LNHDA and CDR2 is SQIVND in the germline V gene (reference sequence). V shed 5 bases and J 2 bases; nucleotides not matched to a gene: 4. CDR3 region: CASSSDRGLTDTQYF. The CDR3 DNA reads as TGTGCCAGTAGTTCAGACAGGGGGCTCACAGATACGCAGTATTTT.

The V and J genes are TRBV4-1 and TRBJ1-1; TRBD1 is a possible D gene (5 bases). This CDR3 is built from 16 residues. Germline CDR1 is MGHRA and CDR2 is YSYEKL. The V and J ends lost 3 bases and 0 bases respectively, with 14 bases between them. The CDR3 coding sequence is TGCGCCAGCAGCCAGTCCGGGGGGAATCTGAACACTGAAGCTTTCTTT. The encoded protein is CASSQSGGNLNTEAFF.

This chain links TRBV6-5 with TRBJ2-7; the D is unclear. CDR3 length equals 13 residues. The V end was cut by 3 bases, the J end by 7 bases, with 13 bases between. Germline V gene lookup returns CDR1 MNHEY and CDR2 SVGAGI. The DNA for the CDR3 is TGTGCCAGCAGTTATGGTGGGAAAGCTGAGCAGTACTTC. Protein sequence: CASSYGGKAEQYF.

This clone was picked up a small number of times. The V call is TRBV7-8, the J call TRBJ1-1; D unclear. Germline V gives CDR1 SGHVS, CDR2 FQNEAQ. This CDR3 contains 12 residues. V dropped 5 bases and J dropped 11 bases, with 15 bases sitting between them. This chain's CDR3 is CASSQAQVGAFF. The CDR3 DNA reads as TGTGCCAGCAGCCAAGCCCAGGTCGGGGCTTTCTTT.

A single count supports this clone. This chain uses TRBV4-1 with TRBJ1-1, with D uncertain. The CDR3 is 14 amino acids. V was pared by 2 bases and J by 1 base, with 8 bases between. Germline loops: CDR1 MGHRA, CDR2 YSYEKL. CDR3 sequence (DNA): TGCGCCAGCAGCCAACATTGGCAGAACACTGAAGCTTTCTTT. This codes for CASSQHWQNTEAFF.

The CDR3 nucleotides are TGTGCCAGCAGCCCCCGGGGGGGTCTAGGGACCCAAGAGACCCAGTACTTC. This translates into CASSPRGGLGTQETQYF. V gene TRBV7-2 combines with J gene TRBJ2-5, with TRBD2 matching 8 bases. This CDR3 has 17 residues. Per germline, CDR1 SGHTA and CDR2 FQGNSA. Trimming cost V 5 bases and J 1 base; bases outside gene matches: 12.

This chain connects TRBV27 to TRBJ1-4; no firm D call. In germline, CDR1 is MNHEY, CDR2 SMNVEV (reference sequence). The CDR3 length is 13 residues. Between the trimmed V and J ends, which lost 3 bases and 8 bases, there was a span of 10 bases. CDR3 amino acids: CASSFSSAEKLFF. In DNA form, the CDR3 reads TGTGCCAGCAGTTTCAGTTCGGCGGAAAAACTGTTTTTT.

This rearrangement joins TRBV5-4 to TRBJ2-3, with 10 bases matching TRBD1. J lost 2 bases, V lost 3 bases, and 6 bases had no gene match. This CDR3 is built from 16 residues. CDR1 and CDR2 (germline): SGHNT, YYREEE (reference sequence). The CDR3 nucleotides are TGTGCCAGCAGCTCCAAGACAGGGGGCTACACAGATACGCAGTATTTT. This codes for CASSSKTGGYTDTQYF. Filled out from reference TRBV5-4 and TRBJ2-3, the complete variable domain reads ETGVTQSPTHLIKTRGQQVTLRCSSQSGHNTVSWYQQALGQGPQFIFQYYREEENGRGNFPPRFSGLQFPNYSSELNVNALELDDSALYLCASSSKTGGYTDTQYFGPGTRLTVL.

The chain couples TRBV5-1 to TRBJ2-3, with unresolved D. Germline V CDR1 and CDR2: SGHRS, YFSETQ. The CDR3 extends over 16 amino acids. Trimming pared 0 bases from V and 8 bases from J, leaving 19 bases between. Here the CDR3 reads CASSLGSDAVASTQYF. DNA of the CDR3: TGCGCCAGCAGCTTGGGCAGCGACGCGGTCGCCTCTACGCAGTATTTT.

V gene TRBV19 combines with J gene TRBJ2-6; D possibly corresponds to TRBD1 (5 bases). V was cut by 8 bases and J by 0 bases, with 17 bases left in between. Germline lookup yields CDR1 LNHDA and CDR2 SQIVND (reference sequence). This CDR3 is 17 amino acids long. The CDR3 DNA is TGTGCCAGTTCCCCACTCCAAGGGGTCTCTGGGGCCAACGTCCTGACTTTC. This codes for CASSPLQGVSGANVLTF.

The rearrangement uses TRBV6-5 and TRBJ2-7; TRBD1 aligns across 10 bases. Losses at the gene ends were 8 bases for V and 4 bases for J; bases not matched to a gene: 11. The CDR3 length is 15 residues. In germline, CDR1 is MNHEY, CDR2 SVGAGI. This CDR3 is CASSNRDRGSYEQYF. DNA of the CDR3: TGTGCCAGCTCGAACCGGGACAGGGGATCTTACGAGCAGTACTTC.

The gene calls are TRBV19 and TRBJ1-5, with a tentative D call TRBD1 (5 bases). Trimming took off 0 bases at V and 0 bases at J, with 18 bases between the two ends. CDR1 is LNHDA, CDR2 SQIVND, per germline (reference sequence). This CDR3 comprises 19 residues. The CDR3 region is CASSIDGTGRSYSNQPQHF. CDR3 DNA sequence: TGTGCCAGTAGTATAGATGGGACGGGGAGATCCTATAGCAATCAGCCCCAGCATTTT.

The chain joins TRBV11-3 to TRBJ2-7; no firm D call. CDR1 SGHNT and CDR2 YENEEA come from the germline V gene. V was trimmed by 0 bases and J by 3 bases, leaving 6 bases between them. The CDR3 is 13 amino acids. For the CDR3, the DNA is TGTGCCAGCAGCTTAGAATGGGGCTACGAGCAGTACTTC. Amino acids: CASSLEWGYEQYF.

The V gene is TRBV10-2, the J gene TRBJ2-5; 8 bases map to TRBD2. The germline gives CDR1 WSHSY, CDR2 SAAADI. The CDR3 has 14 residues. The junction had 7 bases not matched to a gene; V was cut back by 5 bases and J by 5 bases. CDR3 protein: CASSFSREGETQYF. The CDR3, as DNA: TGCGCCAGCAGTTTTTCCCGGGAGGGGGAGACCCAGTACTTC.

The rearrangement uses TRBV11-2 and TRBJ1-2; D is uncertain. This CDR3 comprises 14 residues. The V gene's germline CDR1 is SGHAT and CDR2 FQNNGV. V was trimmed by 6 bases and J by 5 bases, leaving 16 bases between them. The CDR3 DNA reads as TGTGCCAGCAGTCCCCTAGTAGGGAATTATGGCTACACCTTC. Protein: CASSPLVGNYGYTF.

The chain uses TRBV5-1 and TRBJ2-3; 8 bases align to TRBD2. This CDR3 contains 15 residues. Germline trimming cut 0 bases from V and 5 bases from J; bases unmatched to any gene: 5. Germline values: CDR1 SGHRS, CDR2 YFSETQ. The CDR3 reads CASSLAGTRGDTQYF. CDR3 coding DNA: TGCGCCAGCAGCTTGGCGGGGACTAGAGGAGATACGCAGTATTTT.